This TCR beta chain was captured in a study of cytomegalovirus exposure and HLA in healthy donors (dated by TCRdb to about 2017). Turning to the overall study: According to an earlier analysis of 550 to 750 of the donors, some 170 million T cells yielded 120 million or so unique TCR beta sequences and 276 Gb of sequence data. In an earlier analysis of roughly 540 of the donors, high-throughput TCR beta sequencing was used to judge whether each TCR beta V gene segment behaved as functional or pseudogenic. The aim of the study was to test whether cataloging public T cell receptors could identify signatures of past pathogen exposure. On average, 235,054 unique TCR beta nucleotide sequences were sequenced per donor among more than 350 genotyped donors of the cohort, with 15% to 20% of those sequences being non-productive. Every repertoire in the discovery cohort had been generated on one and the same sequencing platform. In addition to the first cohort of roughly 670 subjects, a separate validation cohort of approximately 120 different subjects was used. The study used immunosequencing to profile the T cell repertoires of hundreds of subjects and linked those repertoires to cytomegalovirus serostatus. A later genetic analysis took genome-wide SNP genotypes for about 65% of the roughly 670 donors and used that subset as a discovery cohort. In the later analysis, no new phenotypic data were used to find candidate immune exposures; instead, reliance was placed on TCR beta sequences and their occurrence across donors. Several DR-DQ haplotypes were treated as single units for association and clustering because of strong linkage in the cohort. The study combined high-throughput TCR immunosequencing, statistical association of individual TCRs with disease status, and machine learning to predict cytomegalovirus infection status. A later analysis re-examined previously published TCR beta repertoires from about 700 donors and added high-resolution HLA genotyping to investigate patterns of TCR occurrence. Typing coverage varied by locus: roughly 620-640 donors for A, B, C, DRB1 and DQB1; roughly 510 for DQA1; around 610 for DPA1; approximately 490 for DPB1. Roughly 300 gigabases of sequencing data and 80 million or so unique TCR sequences were included in an early release covering 500 to 750 HLA-typed donors. Of the roughly 390 genotyped donors, roughly 80% fell in the genetic ancestry cluster associated with self-reported Caucasian donors. Class I and class II HLA loci were covered by the typing at four-digit resolution. Alongside the repertoire data, information on donor age, sex, ethnicity and CMV serostatus was compiled. Paper-wide results and their limitations: Some IMGT-functional V segments, including TRBV6-2 and TRBV6-3, could not be distinguished by the 87-base-pair reads and were therefore excluded. Correlated functional status among segregating V segments might be attributable to linkage disequilibrium, but an unknown experimental factor could not be ruled out. In a later analysis, several top co-occurrence clusters were reported to appear linked to parvovirus B19, influenza, CMV and Epstein-Barr virus. The sequencing pipeline was judged likely to have produced a cluster of highly shared sequence variants as a technical artifact. When HLA alleles, especially DR and DQ, strongly co-occurred, attributing TCR associations to individual alleles was difficult. Compared with the 666-donor mean, donors in an Asian-associated ancestry cluster had fewer N-insertions in productive TCRs, according to a later genetic analysis. Because counts were too low, about 15 rarely observed V segments, including chromosome 9 orphons, were left out of the earlier analysis of 500 to 750 of the donors. A few of the identified cytomegalovirus-associated TCR beta chains were confirmed in vitro to be specific for cytomegalovirus antigens. A total of fewer than 200 TCR beta chains were listed by the study as associated with cytomegalovirus. In a later genetic analysis, a missense DCLRE1C variant was associated with V-gene and J-gene trimming of TCR beta chains, and the association was replicated in an independent cohort. A later analysis found that HLA-associated TCR beta chains were more clonally expanded and had lower generation probabilities than equally common non-associated chains. Broadly in line with IMGT annotations, most TCR beta V segments showed up in productive rearrangements about 87% or about 30% of the time in an earlier analysis of approximately 600 of the donors. According to a later analysis, TCR association rates differed among HLA loci, with DRB1 alleles showing the most associated TCRs and HLA-C alleles showing the fewest. Specific HLA alleles were associated with over 15,000 TCR beta sequences at a false discovery rate of 0.05 in a later analysis. According to a later analysis, most CMV-associated TCR beta chains appeared to be HLA-restricted, and the HLA associations seemed to be driven largely by CMV exposure. The only immune exposure information available for the cohort was CMV serostatus. Because some donors lacked HLA typing at each locus, the association tests relied only on the typed subset. The cohort was sequenced for TCR beta chains only, and without alpha or paired-chain data the features that could be detected were limited. In both the original and validation cohorts, the classifier was reported to diagnose cytomegalovirus status with high specificity and sensitivity. A further reported finding was that TCR beta sequences accurately predicted the HLA-A and HLA-B alleles for most subjects in the first cohort. Sequencing depth was assumed to be roughly uniform across donors in the presence/absence analyses, though that assumption may not hold. It was suggested by the authors that the approach could potentially be generalized to other disease states and immunological phenotypes. Most TCR sequences were observed very rarely across donors, whereas some public TCRs were present in many individuals.

Library prep was done by the immunoSEQ multiplex PCR assay. For the multiplex PCR, a mixture combining 60 forward primers for TCR Vbeta segments and 13 reverse primers for TCR Jbeta segments was used. Amplification of the CDR3 region of rearranged TCR beta genes was performed with a multiplex PCR assay on genomic DNA. Amplified TCR beta libraries were sequenced as 87-base-pair reads on the Illumina HiSeq System. For the original study's pipeline: A later analysis counted some 80 million unique TCR beta chains across the 650 to 800 repertoires, and 10 million to 12 million of these chains were shared by at least two donors. A nearest-neighbor algorithm error-corrected the raw reads and collapsed the reads into unique sequences, merging closely related sequences to remove PCR and sequencing errors. CDR3 sequences were aligned to IMGT reference sequences to assign V, D and J gene segments. For a sequence to be retained, a match of at least six nucleotides to both a V gene segment and a J gene segment was required. A rearrangement counted as productive if the CDR3 had no stop codons and remained in frame with V and J, and every other rearrangement counted as non-productive. CDR3 was defined according to IMGT convention as the region running from the second conserved V-encoded cysteine to the conserved J-encoded phenylalanine. The earlier analysis of more than 450 of the donors excluded sequences that lacked an unambiguous match to a single V gene segment. An earlier analysis of several hundred of the donors called V segments functional above 56.7% productive rearrangements and segregating when the between-donor standard deviation exceeded 5%. To diagnose cytomegalovirus status from the catalog of TCR beta chain sequences, a statistical classification framework was built. V and J gene assignment, in a later analysis, came from comparing TCR nucleotide sequences with IMGT/GENE-DB human TR gene sequences. Using the TCRdist pipeline, a later analysis assigned CDR3 sequences along with most-parsimonious VDJ recombination scenarios. In a later analysis, each TCR beta chain was defined by its CDR3 amino acid sequence together with its V-gene family, and reads without a unique V-gene family were excluded. As a way to deal with suspected cross-contamination and a sequencing artifact, a later analysis dropped more than 500 nucleotide sequences that were highly shared and had low generation probability. A later analysis calculated a clonal expansion index for each public chain from normalized within-repertoire ranks of inferred template counts. Generation probabilities in a later analysis came from a VDJ recombination model fitted to out-of-frame rearrangements, and those results were checked against IGoR. In a later analysis, hypergeometric tests were used to score TCR-TCR, TCR-HLA and TCR-CMV co-occurrence, with a repertoire-size bias correction applied to TCR pairs. In a later analysis, false discovery rates were estimated by permuting HLA or CMV assignments 20 times. A later analysis grouped co-occurring TCRs with DBSCAN, adding TCRdist sequence similarity when clustering within HLA-allele-positive subsets. Repertoires with fewer than 30,000 or more than 120,000 public chains were left out of co-occurrence clustering, as were about five repertoires with anomalous nucleotide sharing. The immuneACCESS repertoire file appears here via TCRdb, limited to in-frame rearrangements. These files lack a portion of the clones; in checked studies, under half of the deficit traces to unresolved V genes, and the cause of the others is not known. The V and J calls and clone size are taken from that table; D and trimming were inferred from the DNA. A total of 150,000 to 180,000 clones appear in this sample, 79% of them only once. The top ten constitute 7.5% to 9% of the sample.

The cohort comprised some 680 healthy bone marrow donors. At the time of sampling, every cohort member was nominally healthy, though immune exposures that went unrecorded were likely present. The donor tested CMV seropositive and was one of the 289 seropositive cohort members. Each donor provided a peripheral blood sample, and peripheral blood mononuclear cells were used for TCR beta sequencing. The Qiagen DNeasy Blood Extraction Kit was used to extract genomic DNA from the blood cell samples. From a lookup of the germline V gene, CDR1 and CDR2 are SGHTA and FQGNSA. Trimming takes 1 base from V and 3 bases from J, and the germline ends sit 10 bases apart. The CDR3, from cysteine to phenylalanine, totals 15 residues. Only CDR3 DNA remains: 45 bases, in frame from the first base. As for this clone: Its specific antigen is unknown. The record has no base qualities; no much larger clone is one base away.

The sequencing input was PBMCs. The TCR comes from a man aged 25-40 years in good health and CMV-seropositive. This chain joins TRBV7-2 to TRBJ2-1; no D gene can be assigned with confidence. The CDR3 here reads CASSLGLPGYNEQFF. At the DNA level, the sequence is TGTGCCAGCAGCTTAGGCCTCCCCGGCTACAATGAGCAGTTCTTC.